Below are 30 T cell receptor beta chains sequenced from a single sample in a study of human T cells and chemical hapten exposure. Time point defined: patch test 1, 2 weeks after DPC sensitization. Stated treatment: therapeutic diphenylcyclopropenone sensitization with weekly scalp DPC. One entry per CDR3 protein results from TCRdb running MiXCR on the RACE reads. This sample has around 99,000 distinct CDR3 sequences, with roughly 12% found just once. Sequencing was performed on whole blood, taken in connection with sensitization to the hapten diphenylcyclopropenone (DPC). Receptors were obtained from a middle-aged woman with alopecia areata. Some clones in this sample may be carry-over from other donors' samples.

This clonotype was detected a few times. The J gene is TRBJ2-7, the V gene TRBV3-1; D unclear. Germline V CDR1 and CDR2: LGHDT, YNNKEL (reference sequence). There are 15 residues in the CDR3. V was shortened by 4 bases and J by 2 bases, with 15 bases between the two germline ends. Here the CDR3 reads CASSLGQQPPYEQYF. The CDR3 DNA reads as TGTGCCAGCAGCCTTGGGCAACAGCCTCCCTACGAGCAGTACTTC.

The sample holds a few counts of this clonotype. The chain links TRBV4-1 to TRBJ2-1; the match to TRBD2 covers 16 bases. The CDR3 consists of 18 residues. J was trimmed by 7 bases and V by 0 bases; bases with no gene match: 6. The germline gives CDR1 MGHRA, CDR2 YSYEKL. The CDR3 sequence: CASSQDRPGLAGGNEQFF. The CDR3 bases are TGCGCCAGCAGCCAAGATCGTCCGGGACTAGCGGGAGGGAATGAGCAGTTCTTC.

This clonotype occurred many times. CDR3 DNA sequence: TGTGCCAGCAGGCCCCTCAGCGCAACTAATGAAAAACTGTTTTTT. Amino acids: CASRPLSATNEKLFF. The chain has TRBV6-5 and TRBJ1-4; D uncertain. The V and J ends lost 6 bases and 0 bases respectively, with 11 bases between them. Germline V lookup: CDR1 MNHEY, CDR2 SVGAGI. CDR3 length: 15 residues.

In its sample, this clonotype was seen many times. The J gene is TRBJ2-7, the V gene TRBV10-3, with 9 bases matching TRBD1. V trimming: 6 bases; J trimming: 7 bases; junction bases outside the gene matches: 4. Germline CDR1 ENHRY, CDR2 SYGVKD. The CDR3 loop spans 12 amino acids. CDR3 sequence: CAIRRTGEEQYF. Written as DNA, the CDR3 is TGTGCCATCAGGCGGACAGGGGAAGAGCAGTACTTC.

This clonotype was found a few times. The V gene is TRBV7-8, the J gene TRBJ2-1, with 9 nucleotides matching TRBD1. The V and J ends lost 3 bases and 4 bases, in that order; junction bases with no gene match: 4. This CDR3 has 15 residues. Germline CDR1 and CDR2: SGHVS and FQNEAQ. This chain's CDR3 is CASSFRDRAYNEQFF. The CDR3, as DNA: TGTGCCAGCAGCTTCCGGGACAGGGCTTACAATGAGCAGTTCTTC.

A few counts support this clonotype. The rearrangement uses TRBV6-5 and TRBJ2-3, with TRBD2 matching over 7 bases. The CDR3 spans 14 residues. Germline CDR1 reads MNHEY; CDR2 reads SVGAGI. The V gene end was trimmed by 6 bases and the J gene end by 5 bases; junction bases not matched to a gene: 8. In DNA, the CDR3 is TGTGCCAGCAGGCGAGCGGGAAGAGGAGATACGCAGTATTTT. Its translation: CASRRAGRGDTQYF.

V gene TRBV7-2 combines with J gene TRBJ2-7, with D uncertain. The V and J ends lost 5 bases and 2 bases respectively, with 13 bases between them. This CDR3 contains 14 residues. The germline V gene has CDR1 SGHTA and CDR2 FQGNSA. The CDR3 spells CASSPRGSPYEQYF. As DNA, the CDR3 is TGTGCCAGCAGCCCTCGCGGCAGCCCCTACGAGCAGTACTTC.

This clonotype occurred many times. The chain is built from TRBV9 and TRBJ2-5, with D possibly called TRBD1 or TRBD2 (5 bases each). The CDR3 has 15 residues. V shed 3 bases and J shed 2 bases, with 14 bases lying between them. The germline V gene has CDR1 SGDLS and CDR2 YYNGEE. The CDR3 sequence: CASSENSGRQETQYF. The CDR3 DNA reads TGTGCCAGCAGCGAAAACTCGGGGCGGCAAGAGACCCAGTACTTC.

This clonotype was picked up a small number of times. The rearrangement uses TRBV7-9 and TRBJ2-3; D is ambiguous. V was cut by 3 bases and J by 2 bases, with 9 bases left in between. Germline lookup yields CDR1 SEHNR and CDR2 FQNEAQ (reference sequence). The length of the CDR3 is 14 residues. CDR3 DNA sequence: TGTGCCAGCAGCTTCCGGCAGCCCACAGATACGCAGTATTTT. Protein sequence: CASSFRQPTDTQYF.

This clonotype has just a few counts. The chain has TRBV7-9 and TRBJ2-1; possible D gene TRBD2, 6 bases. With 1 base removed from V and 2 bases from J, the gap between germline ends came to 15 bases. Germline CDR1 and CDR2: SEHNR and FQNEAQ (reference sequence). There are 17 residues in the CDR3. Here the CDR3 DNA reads TGTGCCAGCAGCTTAGGAGTAGGAGGGGAAGCCTACAATGAGCAGTTCTTC. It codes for CASSLGVGGEAYNEQFF.

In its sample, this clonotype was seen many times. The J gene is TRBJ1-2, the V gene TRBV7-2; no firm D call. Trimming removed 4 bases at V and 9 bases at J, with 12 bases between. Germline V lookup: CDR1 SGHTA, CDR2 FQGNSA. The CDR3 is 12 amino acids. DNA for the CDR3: TGTGCCAGCAGCTACGACCCAGAACGCTACACCTTC. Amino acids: CASSYDPERYTF. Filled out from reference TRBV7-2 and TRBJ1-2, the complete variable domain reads GAGVSQSPSNKVTEKGKDVELRCDPISGHTALYWYRQSLGQGLEFLIYFQGNSAPDKSGLPSDRFSAERTGGSVSTLTIQRTQQEDSAVYLCASSYDPERYTFGSGTRLTVV.

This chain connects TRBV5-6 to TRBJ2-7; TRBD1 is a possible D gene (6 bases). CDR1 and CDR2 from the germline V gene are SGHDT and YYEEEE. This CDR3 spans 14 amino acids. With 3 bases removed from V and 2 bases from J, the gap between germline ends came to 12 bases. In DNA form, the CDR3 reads TGTGCCAGCAGCTGGACAGTTAGTACCTACGAGCAGTACTTC. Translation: CASSWTVSTYEQYF.

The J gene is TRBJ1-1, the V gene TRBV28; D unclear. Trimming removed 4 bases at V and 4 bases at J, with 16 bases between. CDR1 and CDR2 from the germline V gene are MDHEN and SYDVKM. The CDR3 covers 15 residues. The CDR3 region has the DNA TGTGCCAGCAGTTCTACCAGCGGACGGGCCACTGAAGCTTTCTTT. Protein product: CASSSTSGRATEAFF.

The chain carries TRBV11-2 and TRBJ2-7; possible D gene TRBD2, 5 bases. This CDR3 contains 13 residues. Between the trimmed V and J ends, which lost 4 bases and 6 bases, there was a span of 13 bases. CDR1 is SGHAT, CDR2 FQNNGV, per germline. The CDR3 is CASSSLSGSEQYF. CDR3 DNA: TGTGCCAGCAGCTCCCTTTCGGGGAGCGAGCAGTACTTC.

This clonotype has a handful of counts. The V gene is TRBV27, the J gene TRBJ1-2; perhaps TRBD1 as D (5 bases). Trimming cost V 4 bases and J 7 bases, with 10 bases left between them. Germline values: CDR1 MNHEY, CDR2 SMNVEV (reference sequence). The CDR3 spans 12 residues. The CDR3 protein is CASSSMTAGYTF. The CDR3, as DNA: TGTGCCAGCAGTTCAATGACAGCTGGCTACACCTTC.

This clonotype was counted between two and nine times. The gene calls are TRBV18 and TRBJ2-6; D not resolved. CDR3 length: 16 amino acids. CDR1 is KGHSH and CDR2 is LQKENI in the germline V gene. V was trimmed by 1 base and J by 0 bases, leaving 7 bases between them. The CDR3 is CASSPQVGSGANVLTF. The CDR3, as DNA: TGTGCCAGCTCACCACAGGTCGGCTCTGGGGCCAACGTCCTGACTTTC. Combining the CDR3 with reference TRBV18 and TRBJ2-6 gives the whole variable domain NAGVMQNPRHLVRRRGQEARLRCSPMKGHSHVYWYRQLPEEGLKFMVYLQKENIIDESGMPKERFSAEFPKEGPSILRIQQVVRGDSAAYFCASSPQVGSGANVLTFGAGSRLTVL.

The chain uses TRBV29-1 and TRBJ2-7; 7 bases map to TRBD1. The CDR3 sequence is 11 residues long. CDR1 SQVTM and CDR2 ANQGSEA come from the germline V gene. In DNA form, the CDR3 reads TGCAGTGTGGGACAGCCCCCCGAGCAGTACTTC. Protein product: CSVGQPPEQYF.

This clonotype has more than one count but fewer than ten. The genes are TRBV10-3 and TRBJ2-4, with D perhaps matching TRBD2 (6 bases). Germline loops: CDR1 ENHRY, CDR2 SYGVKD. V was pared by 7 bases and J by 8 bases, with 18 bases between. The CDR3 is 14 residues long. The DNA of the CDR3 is TGTGCCATCAATTCAGGAGGGTCTGGGGACATTCAGTACTTC. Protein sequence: CAINSGGSGDIQYF.

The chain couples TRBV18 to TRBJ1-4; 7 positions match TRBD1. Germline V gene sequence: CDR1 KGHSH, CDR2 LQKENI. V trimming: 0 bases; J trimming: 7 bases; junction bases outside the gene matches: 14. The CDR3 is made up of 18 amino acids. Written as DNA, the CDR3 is TGTGCCAGCTCACCACCGGGACAGACCTCCCGAGAGGGTGAAAAACTGTTTTTT. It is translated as CASSPPGQTSREGEKLFF.

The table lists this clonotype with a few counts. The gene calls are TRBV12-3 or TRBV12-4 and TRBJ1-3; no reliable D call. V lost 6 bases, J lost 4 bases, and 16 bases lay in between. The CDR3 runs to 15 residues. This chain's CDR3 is CASSSRTGVGNTIYF. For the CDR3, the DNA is TGTGCCAGCAGCTCGCGGACGGGCGTCGGAAACACCATATATTTT.

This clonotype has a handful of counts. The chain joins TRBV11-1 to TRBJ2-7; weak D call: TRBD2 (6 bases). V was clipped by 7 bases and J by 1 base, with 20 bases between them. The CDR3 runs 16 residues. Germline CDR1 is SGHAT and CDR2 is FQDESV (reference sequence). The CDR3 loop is CASTPRRDHRSYEQYF. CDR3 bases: TGTGCCAGCACTCCTCGGAGGGACCACAGGTCCTACGAGCAGTACTTC.

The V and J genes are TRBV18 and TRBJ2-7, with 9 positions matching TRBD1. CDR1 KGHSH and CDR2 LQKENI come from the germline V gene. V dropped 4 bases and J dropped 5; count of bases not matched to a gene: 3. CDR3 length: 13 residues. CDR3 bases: TGTGCCAGCTCACTCCGGACAGGGGACGAGCAGTACTTC. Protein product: CASSLRTGDEQYF.

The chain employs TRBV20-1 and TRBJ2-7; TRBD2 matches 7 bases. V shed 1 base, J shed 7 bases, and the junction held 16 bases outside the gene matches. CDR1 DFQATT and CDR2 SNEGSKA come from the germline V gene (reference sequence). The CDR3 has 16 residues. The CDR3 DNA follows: TGCAGTGCTAGAGGCTCTCGTGGCGCGGGAGCGTGGGAGCAGTACTTC. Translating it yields CSARGSRGAGAWEQYF.

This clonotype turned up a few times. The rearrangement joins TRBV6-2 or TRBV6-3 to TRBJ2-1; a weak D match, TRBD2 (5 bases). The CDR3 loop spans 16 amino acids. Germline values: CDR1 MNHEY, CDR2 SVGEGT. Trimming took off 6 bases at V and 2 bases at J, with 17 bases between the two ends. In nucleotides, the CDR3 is TGTGCCAGCAGGACTCGCCTAGCAAGTACCTACAATGAGCAGTTCTTC. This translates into CASRTRLASTYNEQFF.

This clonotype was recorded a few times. In nucleotides, the CDR3 is TGTGCCAGCTCACCGACAGGGGGAGGCACAGATACGCAGTATTTT. It specifies CASSPTGGGTDTQYF. The V and J genes are TRBV18 and TRBJ2-3; 9 bases agree with TRBD1. CDR1 is KGHSH, CDR2 LQKENI, per germline. This CDR3 is 15 amino acids long. V shed 3 bases and J 1 base; nucleotides not matched to a gene: 2.

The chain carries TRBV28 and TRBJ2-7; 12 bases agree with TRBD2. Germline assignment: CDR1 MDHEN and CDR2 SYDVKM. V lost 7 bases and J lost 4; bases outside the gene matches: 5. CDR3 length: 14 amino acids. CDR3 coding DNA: TGTGCCAGCAAGCTGACTAGCGGGAGTTACGAGCAGTACTTC. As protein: CASKLTSGSYEQYF.

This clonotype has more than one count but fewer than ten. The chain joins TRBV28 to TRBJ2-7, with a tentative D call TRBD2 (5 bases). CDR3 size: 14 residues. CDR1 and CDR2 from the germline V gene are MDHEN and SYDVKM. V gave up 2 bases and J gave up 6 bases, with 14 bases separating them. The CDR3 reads CASSLTGLNAEQYF. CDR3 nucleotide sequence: TGTGCCAGCAGTTTAACGGGGTTAAACGCCGAGCAGTACTTC. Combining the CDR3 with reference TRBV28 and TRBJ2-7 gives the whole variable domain DVKVTQSSRYLVKRTGEKVFLECVQDMDHENMFWYRQDPGLGLRLIYFSYDVKMKEKGDIPEGYSVSREKKERFSLILESASTNQTSMYLCASSLTGLNAEQYFGPGTRLTVT.

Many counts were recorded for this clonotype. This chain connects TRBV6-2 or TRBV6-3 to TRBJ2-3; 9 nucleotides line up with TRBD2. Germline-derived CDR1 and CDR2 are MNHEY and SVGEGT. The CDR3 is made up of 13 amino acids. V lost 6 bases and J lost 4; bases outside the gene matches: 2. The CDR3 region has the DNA TGTGCCAGCAGACTAGCGGGTGCAGATACGCAGTATTTT. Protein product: CASRLAGADTQYF.

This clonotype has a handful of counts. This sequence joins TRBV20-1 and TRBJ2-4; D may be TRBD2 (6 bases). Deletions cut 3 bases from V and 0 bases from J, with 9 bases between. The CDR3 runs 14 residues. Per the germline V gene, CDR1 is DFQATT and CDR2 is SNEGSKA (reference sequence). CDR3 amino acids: CSASISGAKNIQYF. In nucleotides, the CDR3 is TGCAGTGCTAGTATTAGCGGAGCCAAAAACATTCAGTACTTC.

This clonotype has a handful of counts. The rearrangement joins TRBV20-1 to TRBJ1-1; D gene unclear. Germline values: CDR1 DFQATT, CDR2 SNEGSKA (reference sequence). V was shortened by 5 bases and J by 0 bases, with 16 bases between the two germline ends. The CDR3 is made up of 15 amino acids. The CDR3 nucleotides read TGCAGTGCTCATCCTTGGACGGCCCTGAACACTGAAGCTTTCTTT. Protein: CSAHPWTALNTEAFF.